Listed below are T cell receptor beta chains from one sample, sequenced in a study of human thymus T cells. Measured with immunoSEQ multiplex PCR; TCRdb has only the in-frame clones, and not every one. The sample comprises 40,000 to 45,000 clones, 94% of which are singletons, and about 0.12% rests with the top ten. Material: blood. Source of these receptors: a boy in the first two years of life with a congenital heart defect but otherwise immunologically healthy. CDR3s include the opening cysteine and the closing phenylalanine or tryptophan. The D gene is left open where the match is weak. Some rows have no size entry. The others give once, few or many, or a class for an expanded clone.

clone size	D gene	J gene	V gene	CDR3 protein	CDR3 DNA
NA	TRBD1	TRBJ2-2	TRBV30	CAWSVMDRDTGELFF	TGTGCCTGGAGTGTAATGGACAGGGACACCGGGGAGCTGTTTTTT
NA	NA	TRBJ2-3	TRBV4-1	CASSQDRPGGHGTDTQYF	TGCGCCAGCAGCCAAGATCGTCCGGGGGGACACGGCACAGATACGCAGTATTTT
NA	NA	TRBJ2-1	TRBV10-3	CAITQDPRGNEQFF	TGTGCCATCACTCAGGACCCGCGAGGCAATGAGCAGTTCTTC
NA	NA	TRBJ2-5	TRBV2	CASSPRDNQYF	TGTGCCAGCAGCCCGAGGGACAACCAGTACTTC
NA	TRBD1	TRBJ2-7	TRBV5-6	CASSWDRGYEQYF	TGTGCCAGCAGCTGGGACAGGGGTTACGAGCAGTACTTC
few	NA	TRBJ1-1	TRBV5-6	CASSLSTEAFF	TGTGCCAGCAGCTTGTCTACTGAAGCTTTCTTT
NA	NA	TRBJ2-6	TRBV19	CASTYTGIVTGANVLTF	TGTGCCAGTACCTACACAGGGATAGTAACTGGGGCCAACGTCCTGACTTTC
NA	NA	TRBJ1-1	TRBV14	CASTLMEGMTEAFF	TGTGCCAGCACCCTTATGGAGGGCATGACTGAAGCTTTCTTT
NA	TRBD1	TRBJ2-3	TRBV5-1	CASSWRDRGLDTQYF	TGCGCCAGCAGCTGGAGGGACAGGGGGCTTGATACGCAGTATTTT
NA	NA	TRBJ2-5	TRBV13	CASSPRDQQETQYF	TGTGCCAGCAGCCCCCGGGACCAACAAGAGACCCAGTACTTC
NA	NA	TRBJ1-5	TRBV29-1	CSVQAGAEQPQHF	TGCAGCGTTCAGGCAGGGGCTGAACAGCCCCAGCATTTT
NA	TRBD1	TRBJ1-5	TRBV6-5	CASSYATGGRPQHF	TGTGCCAGCAGTTACGCGACAGGGGGGCGGCCCCAGCATTTT
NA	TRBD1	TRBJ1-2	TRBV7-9	CASSSQPPDRVHGYTF	TGTGCCAGCAGCTCCCAACCCCCAGACAGGGTCCATGGCTACACCTTC
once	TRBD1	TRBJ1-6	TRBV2	CASTRGGGAGNSPLHF	TGTGCCAGCACAAGAGGAGGGGGCGCAGGTAATTCACCCCTCCACTTT
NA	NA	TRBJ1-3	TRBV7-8	CASSRTGNSGNTIYF	TGTGCCAGCAGCAGAACAGGGAACTCTGGAAACACCATATATTTT
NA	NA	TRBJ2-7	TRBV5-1	CASSRDNYEQYF	TGCGCCAGCAGTCGGGACAACTACGAGCAGTACTTC
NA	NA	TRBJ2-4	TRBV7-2	CASSSAKAKNIQYF	TGTGCCAGCAGTTCTGCTAAAGCCAAAAACATTCAGTACTTC
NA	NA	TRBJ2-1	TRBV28	CASSLSSYNEQFF	TGTGCCAGCAGCCTGAGCTCCTACAATGAGCAGTTCTTC
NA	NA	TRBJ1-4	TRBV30	CAWSPYQTATNEKLFF	TGTGCCTGGAGTCCCTACCAGACTGCAACTAATGAAAAACTGTTTTTT
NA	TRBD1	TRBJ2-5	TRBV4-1	CASSQEGQGETQYF	TGCGCCAGCAGCCAAGAGGGACAGGGAGAGACCCAGTACTTC
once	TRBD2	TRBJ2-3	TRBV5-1	CASSLGGTSGGRDTQYF	TGCGCCAGCAGCTTAGGCGGGACTAGCGGGGGGCGAGATACGCAGTATTTT
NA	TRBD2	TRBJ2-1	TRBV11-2	CASSPIGGANEQFF	TGTGCCAGCAGCCCAATCGGGGGGGCAAATGAGCAGTTCTTC
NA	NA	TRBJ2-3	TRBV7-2	CASSLGPLRDTQYF	TGTGCCAGCAGCTTGGGCCCTCTGAGGGATACGCAGTATTTT
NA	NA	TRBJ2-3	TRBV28	CASSTLRGGDTQYF	TGTGCCAGCAGCACCCTGAGAGGTGGAGATACGCAGTATTTT
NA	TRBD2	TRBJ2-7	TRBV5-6	CASSYLAGKSTYEQYF	TGTGCCAGCAGCTACCTAGCGGGGAAATCCACCTACGAGCAGTACTTC
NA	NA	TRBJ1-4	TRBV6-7	CASSYSDLRFATNEKLFF	TGTGCCAGCAGTTACTCGGATTTGCGGTTTGCAACTAATGAAAAACTGTTTTTT
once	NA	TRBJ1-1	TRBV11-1	CASSTQENTEAFF	TGTGCCAGCAGCACACAGGAGAACACTGAAGCTTTCTTT
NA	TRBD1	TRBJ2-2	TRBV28	CASRTGGHGELFF	TGTGCCAGCAGGACAGGGGGCCACGGGGAGCTGTTTTTT
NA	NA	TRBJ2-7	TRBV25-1	CASSVSGYEQYF	TGTGCCAGCAGTGTATCCGGTTACGAGCAGTACTTC
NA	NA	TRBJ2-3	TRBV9	CASSAPSASLDSDTQYF	TGTGCCAGCAGCGCGCCCTCGGCTAGCCTCGACTCAGATACGCAGTATTTT
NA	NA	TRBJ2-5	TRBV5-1	CASSLAGETQYF	TGCGCCAGCAGCTTGGCCGGGGAGACCCAGTACTTC
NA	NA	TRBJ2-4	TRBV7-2	CASSLGAVAKNIQYF	TGTGCCAGCAGCTTAGGGGCTGTAGCCAAAAACATTCAGTACTTC
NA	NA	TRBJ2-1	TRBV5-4	CASSLTAYNEQFF	TGTGCCAGCAGCTTGACAGCCTACAATGAGCAGTTCTTC
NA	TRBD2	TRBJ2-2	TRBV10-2	CASTSGGATGELFF	TGCGCCAGCACTAGCGGGGGGGCCACCGGGGAGCTGTTTTTT
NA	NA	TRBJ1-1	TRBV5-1	CASRRDTLNTEAFF	TGCGCCAGCAGGAGGGACACCTTGAACACTGAAGCTTTCTTT
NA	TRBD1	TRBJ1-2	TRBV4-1	CASSQDQGAGALYGYTF	TGCGCCAGCAGCCAAGATCAGGGGGCGGGGGCGCTCTATGGCTACACCTTC
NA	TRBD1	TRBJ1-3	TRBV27	CASSTGTGGSGNTIYF	TGTGCCAGCAGCACCGGGACAGGGGGCTCTGGAAACACCATATATTTT
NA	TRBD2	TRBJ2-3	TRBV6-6	CASSLSGGASTDTQYF	TGTGCCAGCAGTCTTAGCGGGGGGGCCAGCACAGATACGCAGTATTTT
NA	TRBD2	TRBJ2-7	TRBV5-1	CASSRLAGGQNEQYF	TGCGCCAGCAGCCGACTAGCGGGGGGGCAGAACGAGCAGTACTTC
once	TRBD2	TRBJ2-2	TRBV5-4	CASSLVRHSGGHTGELFF	TGTGCCAGCAGCTTGGTCAGACATAGCGGGGGGCATACCGGGGAGCTGTTTTTT
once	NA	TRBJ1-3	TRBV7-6	CASSLDTYSGNTIYF	TGTGCCAGCAGCTTAGATACCTACTCTGGAAACACCATATATTTT